At least ten counts were recorded for the clone carrying this T cell receptor (beta chain). Antigen: not known. This sample was included in a study of response to subunit inactivated influenza vaccine. Study-wide results and limits: The authors put forward the suggestion that each seasonal influenza vaccination may bring in only a limited number of new T cells.

In germline, CDR1 is SGHDT, CDR2 YYEEEE. The V end lost 4 bases, the J end lost 0 bases, and 11 bases lay between the germline ends. The CDR3 has 15 residues. A single record per CDR3 protein comes from TCRdb applying MiXCR to the RT-PCR reads. Of about 620,000 distinct CDR3 sequences listed, 12% are singletons. This clonotype originated in a man aged 45-65 years who received an inactivated influenza vaccine. This material consisted of PBMCs from blood, taken on the day of vaccination. This sequence joins TRBV5-6 and TRBJ1-3; the D is unclear. The CDR3 DNA follows: TGTGCCAGCAGCCTCAGAGCAAACTCTGGAAACACCATATATTTT. It translates to CASSLRANSGNTIYF.